This entry features one TCR beta chain sequence. The source of the sample is a study of blood T cell repertoires in COVID-19. Turning to the study itself: The analysed material was cDNA or gDNA that came from T cells, B-cell-depleted T cells, or PBMCs.

The protocol was immunoSEQ multiplex PCR, while the TCRdb copy is restricted to in-frame clones and leaves out a portion. Counted here are 140,000 to 150,000 clones, approximately 87% occurring once; the ten biggest clones make up 30% to 45%. The CDR3 consists of 15 residues. Unmatched junction bases numbered 6, after V lost 6 bases and J lost 0 bases. The germline V gene has CDR1 MNHNY and CDR2 SVGAGI (reference sequence). The receptor's source is a man aged 50 to 59 who had recovered from COVID-19. The sample was peripheral blood. The J gene is TRBJ2-3, the V gene TRBV6-6, with 7 bases that match TRBD1. The DNA of the CDR3 is TGTGCCAGCAGAAAACCGACAGGGAGCACAGATACGCAGTATTTT. It translates to CASRKPTGSTDTQYF.